What follows is one T cell receptor beta chain and its context. This specimen comes from a study of blood T cell repertoires in COVID-19. Study overall: The United States, Italy and Spain were the sources of the acute and convalescent COVID-19 samples. Sources were T cells, B-cell-depleted T cells, or PBMCs; the material itself was cDNA or gDNA.

Germline lookup yields CDR1 SGHDT and CDR2 YYEEEE. Trimming pared 1 base from V and 2 bases from J, leaving 4 bases between. This CDR3 spans 13 amino acids. Original methodology: Estimated nucleated cell counts came from reference gene primer amplification. TCRdb's copy holds only in-frame clones and misses some; the assay was immunoSEQ multiplex PCR. V and J calls and clone size are as listed in that table; D and trimming were resolved from the DNA. The sample records tens of thousands of clones, approximately 82% being singletons. V gene TRBV5-6 combines with J gene TRBJ1-5; the D is unclear. Sequencing used peripheral blood. The TCR was taken from a man aged 55 to 69 with acute or convalescent COVID-19. CDR3 in DNA: TGTGCCAGCAGCTTGCGGGGCAATCAGCCCCAGCATTTT. It encodes CASSLRGNQPQHF. The whole variable domain, remainder taken from reference TRBV5-6 and TRBJ1-5, is DAGVTQSPTHLIKTRGQQVTLRCSPKSGHDTVSWYQQALGQGPQFIFQYYEEEERQRGNFPDRFSGHQFPNYSSELNVNALLLGDSALYLCASSLRGNQPQHFGDGTRLSIL.